The clone carrying this TCR beta chain was recorded at least ten times. The use of a sample-barcoded 5' primer and a J-beta primer mix characterized a second PCR of about 7 to 12 cycles. Each cDNA was tagged by a template-switch adaptor containing 12 random nucleotides. Each CDR3 protein gets one entry after TCRdb re-called the 5' RACE reads with MiXCR. The sample has 900,000 to 950,000 distinct CDR3 sequences, about 27% seen once. The data originate from a study of blood T cells in healthy people across ages. CDR3 length: 13 amino acids. The ends lost 4 bases at V and 6 bases at J; junction bases unmatched: 6. CDR1 is SQVTM and CDR2 is ANQGSEA in the germline V gene. This same sample was also part of a study on T cells of mothers and their children.

The sequence derives from a woman aged 40 to 49 in good health. The material sequenced was blood. This rearrangement joins TRBV29-1 to TRBJ2-1; 7 bases align to TRBD1. CDR3: CSVALGTANEQFF. CDR3 DNA: TGCAGCGTTGCTTTAGGGACAGCCAATGAGCAGTTCTTC.